These 13 T cell receptor beta chains share one sample of origin, sequenced in a study of regulatory T cells in long-lasting Graves disease. This sample's time point: newly diagnosed GD, antithyroid drugs for less than 3 months. Scientists built the TCR library using RNA that was extracted from PBMCs. iRepertoire HTBI primers and Arm-PCR of CDR3 regions built TCR beta libraries. TCRdb processed the multiplex PCR reads anew with MiXCR; each CDR3 protein has one entry. The sample carries some 250,000 distinct CDR3 sequences, over 20% recorded once. The source was peripheral blood mononuclear cells (PBMCs), collected at new diagnosis, from a patient treated with antithyroid drugs. These TCRs come from a female donor with Graves disease.

This clonotype came up many times. The V call is TRBV7-2, the J call TRBJ2-3, with D perhaps matching TRBD1 or TRBD2 (5 bases each). The CDR3 has 14 residues. The V and J ends lost 1 base and 5 bases respectively, with 10 bases between them. Germline lookup yields CDR1 SGHTA and CDR2 FQGNSA. The CDR3 nucleotides read TGTGCCAGCAGCTTAGTAGGGGAGTTAGATACGCAGTATTTT. Residues: CASSLVGELDTQYF.

Worth noting for this clonotype: One end of the junction fails to match germline, which may point to a read error. This chain connects TRBV5-1 to TRBJ2-7, with 7 nucleotides matching TRBD1. This CDR3 comprises 13 residues. Germline CDR1 SGHRS, CDR2 YFSETQ. The chain's CDR3 is CASSFNRGGEQYF. CDR3 bases: TGTGCCAGCAGCTTTAACAGGGGTGGTGAGCAGTACTTC.

This clonotype was seen at least ten times. The V gene is TRBV6-1, the J gene TRBJ2-3; perhaps TRBD2 as D (5 bases). The CDR3 has 14 amino acids. CDR1 is MNHNS and CDR2 is SASEGT in the germline V gene. The V gene lost 1 base and the J gene lost 10 bases, with 15 bases spanning the gap. The CDR3 sequence is CASSEDGLSLAQYF. The DNA of the CDR3 is TGTGCCAGCAGTGAAGACGGACTCTCTCTCGCGCAGTATTTT.

This clonotype occurred many times. The chain couples TRBV27 to TRBJ2-1; 14 positions match TRBD2. V was clipped by 7 bases and J by 9 bases; unmatched bases: 11. CDR3 size: 16 residues. CDR1 is MNHEY and CDR2 is SMNVEV in the germline V gene (reference sequence). CDR3 residues: CASTPWGTSGSLEQFF. The CDR3 DNA reads as TGTGCCAGCACCCCATGGGGGACTAGCGGGAGTCTTGAGCAGTTCTTC.

In this sample, this clonotype turned up a few times. The rearrangement links TRBV25-1 to TRBJ2-7; no reliable D call. The CDR3 is 14 residues long. The ends were cut back, 2 bases at V and 3 bases at J, with 11 bases in the middle. Germline loops: CDR1 MGHDK, CDR2 SYGVNS. CDR3 nucleotides: TGTGCCAGCAGTGAACGAGGAATAATCTACGAGCAGTACTTC. It specifies CASSERGIIYEQYF.

About this clonotype itself: A far bigger clonotype differs at one base, so this is likely a read error. The V and J genes are TRBV2 and TRBJ2-7; D remains ambiguous. Germline CDR1 is SNHLY and CDR2 is FYNNEI. The CDR3 length is 15 residues. V was cut by 1 base and J by 7 bases, with 17 bases left in between. This CDR3 reads CASSEVMPSYNEQYF. As DNA, the CDR3 is TGTGCCAGCAGTGAAGTGATGCCCTCCTACAATGAGCAGTACTTC.

This clonotype was detected many times. This rearrangement joins TRBV12-3 or TRBV12-4 to TRBJ1-2; a possible D gene is TRBD1 (5 bases). Trimming shortened V by 6 bases and J by 3 bases, and 14 bases separated the two germline ends. This CDR3 is 14 amino acids long. The CDR3 bases are TGTGCCAGCAGGCCCCGCGGGGCCGACTATGGCTACACCTTC. Its protein is CASRPRGADYGYTF.

This clonotype was counted many times. J is TRBJ2-7 and V is TRBV5-8; 8 bases fit TRBD1. Germline values: CDR1 SGHTS, CDR2 YDEGEE. V was pared by 2 bases and J by 2 bases, with 6 bases of the junction left unmatched. The CDR3 sequence is 15 residues long. CDR3 region: CASSLLQGGTYEQYF. The CDR3 nucleotides read TGTGCCAGCAGCTTACTACAGGGGGGAACCTACGAGCAGTACTTC.

J is TRBJ2-2 and V is TRBV4-3; 8 bases are a match to TRBD2. The CDR3 spans 16 residues. After removal of 0 bases from V and 5 bases from J, the junction contained 5 bases not matched to a gene. Germline V gene data show CDR1 as LGHNA and CDR2 as YSLEER. CDR3 protein: CASSQDRGGRTGELFF. The CDR3, as DNA: TGCGCCAGCAGCCAAGATCGCGGGGGGCGGACCGGGGAGCTGTTTTTT.

At least ten counts were recorded for this clonotype. The gene calls are TRBV5-1 and TRBJ2-7; D not certain. The CDR3 contains 14 residues. Looked up from germline, CDR1 is SGHRS and CDR2 is YFSETQ. Trimming stripped 4 bases from V and 5 bases from J, with 16 bases between. The CDR3 loop is CASSPQTFLDEQYF. The CDR3 DNA sequence: TGCGCCAGCAGCCCCCAGACCTTTCTCGACGAGCAGTACTTC.

The chain uses TRBV6-1 and TRBJ1-5; 10 bases map to TRBD1. The length of the CDR3 is 16 residues. After removal of 6 bases from V and 2 bases from J, the junction contained 7 bases not matched to a gene. The germline V gene has CDR1 MNHNS and CDR2 SASEGT. As DNA, the CDR3 is TGTGCCAGCAGCCCGGGACAGGGGAGAGGCAATCAGCCCCAGCATTTT. This sequence encodes CASSPGQGRGNQPQHF.

A remark on this clonotype: Being one base from a much bigger clone, this may be a read error. This sequence joins TRBV6-2 or TRBV6-3 and TRBJ2-1, with a tentative D call TRBD2 (6 bases). Germline assignment: CDR1 MNHEY and CDR2 SVGEGT. The CDR3 has 15 residues. CDR3 DNA: TGTGCCAGCAATTACTGGGGGAGGCCCCCCAATGAGCAGTTCTTC. This translates into CASNYWGRPPNEQFF.

This clonotype was picked up one time. The J gene is TRBJ1-2, the V gene TRBV27; D gene unclear. Trimming stripped 6 bases from V and 8 bases from J, with 19 bases between. This CDR3 has 14 amino acids. Germline V lookup: CDR1 MNHEY, CDR2 SMNVEV (reference sequence). The CDR3 DNA reads as TGTGCCAGCAGCCCCGGCCGAGGGAAGGGAGGCTACACCTTC. Translation gives CASSPGRGKGGYTF.